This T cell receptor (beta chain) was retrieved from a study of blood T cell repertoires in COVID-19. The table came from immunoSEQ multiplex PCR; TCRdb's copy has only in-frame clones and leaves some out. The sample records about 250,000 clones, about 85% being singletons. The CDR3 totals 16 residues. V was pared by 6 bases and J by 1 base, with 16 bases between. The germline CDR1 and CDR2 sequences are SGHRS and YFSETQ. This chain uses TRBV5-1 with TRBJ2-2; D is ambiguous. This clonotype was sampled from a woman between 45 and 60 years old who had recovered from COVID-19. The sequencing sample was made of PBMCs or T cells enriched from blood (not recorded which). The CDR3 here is CASTPASTRNTGELFF. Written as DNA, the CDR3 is TGCGCCAGCACCCCTGCATCCACAAGGAACACCGGGGAGCTGTTTTTT.